This is a list of T cell receptor beta chains from one sample in a study of OX40 agonist ivuxolimab in advanced cancers. Sequenced by immunoSEQ multiplex PCR; TCRdb stores in-frame clones only, minus some. The sample shows about 26,000 clones, roughly 73% of them seen only once. The sequenced sample was CD4+ or CD8+ T cells sorted from blood, obtained in a trial of the OX40 agonist ivuxolimab. The origin of the receptors is an adult with an advanced solid tumor such as melanoma, head and neck, liver or kidney cancer. CDR3s include the opening cysteine and the closing phenylalanine or tryptophan. D genes are given only for firm matches. Clone size is stated in some rows and not others, as once, few, many or a class when expanded.

-,-,TRBV5-1,TRBJ2-7,CASSLGYEQYF,TGCGCCAGCAGCTTGGGCTACGAGCAGTACTTC
-,-,TRBV10-3,TRBJ1-2,CAIFQGNGYTF,TGTGCCATCTTCCAGGGAAATGGCTACACCTTC
-,-,TRBV27,TRBJ2-3,CASSLGDTQYF,TGTGCCAGCAGTTTAGGAGATACGCAGTATTTT
-,-,TRBV5-6,TRBJ1-2,CASSSYSAGDYGYTF,TGTGCCAGCAGCTCGTACTCGGCCGGGGACTATGGCTACACCTTC
once,TRBD1,TRBV6-1,TRBJ2-7,CASSETGAFEVYEQYF,TGTGCCAGCAGTGAAACAGGGGCCTTCGAAGTCTACGAGCAGTACTTC
-,-,TRBV6-5,TRBJ1-1,CASSYPGGRAQAFF,TGTGCCAGCAGTTACCCGGGGGGAAGGGCCCAAGCTTTCTTT
-,-,TRBV7-8,TRBJ2-7,CASSLAGHSYEQYF,TGTGCCAGCAGCTTAGCAGGACACTCCTACGAGCAGTACTTC
-,-,TRBV30,TRBJ2-2,CAWNDPGRNTGELFF,TGTGCCTGGAATGATCCCGGGCGAAACACCGGGGAGCTGTTTTTT
few,TRBD1,TRBV18,TRBJ1-5,CASSITGGAEPQHF,TGTGCCAGCTCAATTACAGGGGGCGCGGAGCCCCAGCATTTT
-,TRBD1,TRBV27,TRBJ2-7,CASRLTGGNPHEQYF,TGTGCCAGCAGGCTGACAGGGGGCAATCCCCACGAGCAGTACTTC
-,-,TRBV27,TRBJ2-3,CASSLRAGTDTQYF,TGTGCCAGCAGTTTAAGGGCCGGGACAGATACGCAGTATTTT
-,TRBD1,TRBV11-2,TRBJ1-1,CASSLRDRGSTEAFF,TGTGCCAGCAGCTTAAGGGACAGGGGTTCCACTGAAGCTTTCTTT
-,-,TRBV7-3,TRBJ2-7,CASSLTYWDHGEQYF,TGTGCCAGCAGCCTTACCTACTGGGACCACGGCGAGCAGTACTTC
-,-,TRBV7-6,TRBJ1-1,CASSLGTVNTEAFF,TGTGCCAGCAGCTTAGGGACGGTGAACACTGAAGCTTTCTTT
few,-,TRBV11-2,TRBJ1-4,CASSQGIVGAEKLFF,TGTGCCAGCAGTCAGGGGATTGTCGGGGCTGAAAAACTGTTTTTT
-,-,TRBV5-8,TRBJ2-7,CASSWDRVTYEQYF,TGTGCCAGCAGCTGGGATAGGGTCACCTACGAGCAGTACTTC
-,-,TRBV4-2,TRBJ2-7,CASSQDRGSYEQYF,TGTGCCAGCAGCCAAGACAGGGGCTCCTACGAGCAGTACTTC
-,TRBD2,TRBV30,TRBJ2-2,CACEAGGSFTGLFF,TGTGCCTGCGAAGCGGGAGGGTCCTTTACAGGGCTGTTTTTT
-,-,TRBV9,TRBJ1-1,CASSVATGSSGTEAFF,TGTGCCAGCAGCGTAGCAACGGGATCCAGCGGGACTGAAGCTTTCTTT
-,-,TRBV6-1,TRBJ1-2,CASSELEGWDGYTF,TGTGCCAGCAGTGAATTAGAAGGATGGGATGGCTACACCTTC
-,-,TRBV28,TRBJ2-7,CASSLFPGLYEQYF,TGTGCCAGCAGTTTATTTCCGGGGCTCTACGAGCAGTACTTC
-,-,TRBV7-7,TRBJ2-5,CASSTRLAETQYF,TGTGCCAGCAGCACTAGGTTAGCAGAGACCCAGTACTTC
once,-,TRBV7-8,TRBJ1-6,CASSYTGSSYNSPLHF,TGTGCCAGCAGCTACACAGGGAGCTCCTATAATTCACCCCTCCACTTT
-,-,TRBV7-6,TRBJ1-2,CASSLGDSGYGYTF,TGTGCCAGCAGCCTCGGGGATAGTGGCTATGGCTACACCTTC
-,TRBD2,TRBV7-2,TRBJ2-7,CASSLDRVGTSGDEQYF,TGTGCCAGCAGCTTAGATCGTGTGGGGACTAGCGGCGACGAGCAGTACTTC
-,-,TRBV4-1,TRBJ2-3,CASSQDASSYTDTQYF,TGCGCCAGCAGCCAAGATGCCAGTTCCTACACAGATACGCAGTATTTT
-,-,TRBV28,TRBJ1-6,CASSYDRINSPLHF,TGTGCCAGCAGTTACGACAGGATTAATTCACCCCTCCACTTT
-,TRBD2,TRBV7-9,TRBJ2-2,CASSGSTSGNTGELFF,TGTGCCAGCAGCGGATCGACTAGCGGGAACACCGGGGAGCTGTTTTTT
-,TRBD1,TRBV28,TRBJ2-7,CASSLGQGAVEQYF,TGTGCCAGCAGTTTAGGACAGGGGGCGGTCGAGCAGTACTTC
-,TRBD2,TRBV13,TRBJ2-1,CASSLVETSGTNEQFF,TGTGCCAGCAGCTTAGTGGAGACTAGCGGGACAAATGAGCAGTTCTTC
-,-,TRBV7-9,TRBJ1-3,CASSLLVPSSGNTIYF,TGTGCCAGCAGCTTATTGGTGCCGAGCTCTGGAAACACCATATATTTT
once,-,TRBV5-1,TRBJ2-5,CASSLSPGVQETQYF,TGCGCCAGCAGCTTGTCGCCAGGGGTTCAAGAGACCCAGTACTTC
-,TRBD1,TRBV7-9,TRBJ1-1,CASSLGGQGNTEAFF,TGTGCCAGCAGCTTAGGCGGACAGGGGAACACTGAAGCTTTCTTT
-,-,TRBV7-3,TRBJ2-2,CASSARLGVDTGELFF,TGTGCCAGCAGCGCGAGGCTGGGGGTAGACACCGGGGAGCTGTTTTTT
-,-,TRBV4-3,TRBJ2-7,CASSLGQTSYEQYF,TGCGCCAGCAGCCTAGGACAGACTTCCTACGAGCAGTACTTC
-,-,TRBV2,TRBJ1-1,CASSEPGNEAFF,TGTGCCAGCAGTGAACCCGGAAATGAAGCTTTCTTT
once,-,TRBV6-1,TRBJ1-1,CASSEYREDTEAFF,TGTGCCAGCAGCGAATACAGAGAAGACACTGAAGCTTTCTTT
-,-,TRBV19,TRBJ1-5,CASSRGYNQPQHF,TGTGCCAGTAGTCGCGGCTACAATCAGCCCCAGCATTTT
-,-,TRBV27,TRBJ1-2,CASSLSANYGYTF,TGTGCCAGCAGTTTATCCGCTAACTATGGCTACACCTTC
-,-,TRBV4-1,TRBJ1-2,CASSQVRELAGYTF,TGCGCCAGCAGCCAAGTCCGGGAGTTGGCTGGCTACACCTTC
-,TRBD2,TRBV27,TRBJ2-3,CASSLMGLAGGGVSDTQYF,TGTGCCAGCAGTCTAATGGGGCTAGCGGGAGGTGGGGTCTCAGATACGCAGTATTTT
once,-,TRBV27,TRBJ1-1,CASSLWGNTEAFF,TGTGCCAGCAGTCTGTGGGGGAACACTGAAGCTTTCTTT
-,TRBD1,TRBV5-4,TRBJ1-3,CASSSITGGPGNTIYF,TGTGCCAGCAGCTCAATCACAGGGGGCCCTGGAAACACCATATATTTT
-,-,TRBV9,TRBJ2-1,CASSVAGNEQFF,TGTGCCAGCAGCGTAGCTGGGAATGAGCAGTTCTTC
medium-sized,TRBD1,TRBV11-2,TRBJ1-1,CASSPGQGNTEAFF,TGTGCCAGCAGCCCAGGACAGGGGAACACTGAAGCTTTCTTT
-,-,TRBV4-2,TRBJ2-2,CASSVGGNSGELFF,TGTGCCAGCAGTGTGGGGGGAAACTCCGGGGAGCTGTTTTTT
-,-,TRBV19,TRBJ2-3,CATSGLWGTDTQYF,TGTGCCACCAGTGGGCTCTGGGGCACAGATACGCAGTATTTT
-,TRBD2,TRBV2,TRBJ2-1,CASIKGLATDEQFF,TGTGCCAGCATCAAGGGACTAGCCACAGATGAGCAGTTCTTC
-,-,TRBV19,TRBJ1-5,CASSIVGASNQPQHF,TGTGCCAGTAGTATAGTGGGGGCCAGCAATCAGCCCCAGCATTTT
-,-,TRBV9,TRBJ2-7,CASSGGDSYEQYF,TGTGCCAGCAGCGGGGGGGACAGTTACGAGCAGTACTTC
-,-,TRBV9,TRBJ2-1,CASSVGGGLHNEQFF,TGTGCCAGCAGCGTAGGGGGGGGCTTGCACAATGAGCAGTTCTTC
-,-,TRBV7-9,TRBJ2-2,CASIPPPTARYHTGELFF,TGTGCCAGCATCCCACCCCCGACAGCAAGGTATCACACCGGGGAGCTGTTTTTT
-,-,TRBV4-2,TRBJ2-1,CASSQAYNEQFF,TGTGCCAGCAGCCAAGCATACAATGAGCAGTTCTTC